This T cell receptor beta chain was identified in a study of blood T cells in healthy people across ages. Together with a sample-barcoded 5' primer, a J-beta primer mix was included in a second PCR lasting roughly 6 to 12 cycles. Using its own MiXCR run on the 5' RACE reads, TCRdb lists one record per CDR3 protein. The table lists about 1.1 million distinct CDR3 sequences, around two fifths of them singletons. Peripheral blood from each donor was collected in a volume of 8.5 to 10 milliliters. Per-sample yields of isolated PBMCs were at least 6.5 million. The amount of total RNA extracted per sample was at least 5 micrograms. Details on this clonotype: This sequence may be a read error, since a much larger clone differs from it by one base.

Sequencing used blood. This clonotype was sampled from a man younger than 35 in good health.

The CDR3 region is CATSRTSGRKFWETQYF. CDR3 DNA sequence: TGTGCCACCAGCAGGACTAGCGGGAGGAAGTTTTGGGAGACCCAGTACTTC. The genes are TRBV15 and TRBJ2-5; 13 positions agree with TRBD2. With V trimmed by 3 bases and J by 5 bases, 9 bases remained unmatched. The CDR3 runs 17 residues. CDR1 and CDR2 (germline): LNHNV, YYDKDF (reference sequence).